Sequencing of this TCR beta chain was carried out in a study of chemoradiotherapy in HPV16-positive cancers. Study in general: A couple of HPV16-positive patients' cells yielded candidate HPV-specific clones and common motifs. Study-wide findings and caveats: Non-HPV-specific T cells did not expand in tumors during treatment, whereas candidate HPV-specific clones and E7-related motifs did. The functional HPV-specific definition rests on just two HPV16-positive patients.

The repertoire was sequenced with immunoSEQ multiplex PCR; TCRdb's copy has only in-frame clones and lacks some. The data show around 16,000 clones, roughly 80% seen once. About this clone itself: Its specificity is unknown.

Repertoires were sampled repeatedly during chemoradiotherapy. Germline V gives CDR1 SNHLY, CDR2 FYNNEI. The CDR3 loop spans 16 amino acids. V gave up 5 bases and J gave up 4 bases; unmatched junction bases: 6. The TCR originated in a human donor with HPV-associated anogenital cancer. The sample was gathered from a patient who underwent chemoradiotherapy. The J gene is TRBJ2-1, the V gene TRBV2; 12 bases fit TRBD2. The DNA for the CDR3 is TGTGCCAGCAGTCCGTCTAGCGGGGGGGCATACAATGAGCAGTTCTTC. This gives the protein CASSPSSGGAYNEQFF.